Below, 6 T cell receptor beta chains from the same sample are listed, as sequenced in a study of persistence of HIV-infected CD4 T cells. No antigens are known for them. The stimulus was an HIV-1 Gag 15-mer peptide pool, 0.8 to 1 ug/peptide/mL. Sorting of responding CD4+ T cells relied on upregulated CD40 ligand together with CD69. Sequencing used immunoSEQ version 4 in survey mode. Using immunoSEQ multiplex PCR, the repertoire was profiled, and TCRdb retains in-frame clones only, with some absent. This sample has roughly 8,500 clones; 82% occur once, and the top ten carry approximately 2%. The sample consisted of CD4+ T cells sorted from PBMCs after approximately 19-hour stimulation, taken from a patient who received antiretroviral therapy. The receptors here all came from an adult woman with HIV who was CMV-seropositive.

J is TRBJ2-1 and V is TRBV27, with TRBD1 identical over 7 bases. The CDR3 extends over 14 amino acids. Germline CDR1 and CDR2: MNHEY and SMNVEV (reference sequence). Unmatched junction bases numbered 4, after V lost 6 bases and J lost 2 bases. In DNA form, the CDR3 reads TGTGCCAGCAGATCCGGACAGGCCTACAATGAGCAGTTCTTC. Translated: CASRSGQAYNEQFF.

The chain carries TRBV30 and TRBJ2-2; perhaps TRBD1 as D (5 bases). Trimming stripped 3 bases from V and 6 bases from J, with 11 bases between. The V gene's germline CDR1 is GTSNPN and CDR2 SVGIG (reference sequence). This CDR3 comprises 13 residues. CDR3 protein: CAWSRQGAGELFF. CDR3 DNA: TGTGCCTGGAGCAGGCAGGGTGCCGGGGAGCTGTTTTTT.

A note on this clone: The junction shows a germline mismatch at one end, possibly a read error. In the same sample, other DNA sequences code for this CDR3. The rearrangement joins TRBV5-1 to TRBJ2-7, with TRBD2 as a possible D gene (5 bases). Germline-derived CDR1 and CDR2 are SGHRS and YFSETQ. The CDR3 has 14 residues. The CDR3 DNA sequence: TGCGCCAGTAGCTTGGAAGGGAGCTCCTACGAGCAGTACTTC. Its protein is CASSLEGSSYEQYF.

V gene TRBV7-6 combines with J gene TRBJ2-5; TRBD2 aligns across 12 bases. The end of the DNA fits TRBJ2-7 better, so the J call may be wrong. Germline-derived CDR1 and CDR2 are SGHVS and FNYEAQ. The CDR3 is made up of 15 amino acids. CDR3 bases: TGTGCCAGCAGCACCCAACCGGGACTAGCGGGCGAGCAGTACTTC. This sequence encodes CASSTQPGLAGEQYF.

V and J are TRBV4-3 and TRBJ1-4; a possible D gene is TRBD1 (6 bases). Germline V gene lookup returns CDR1 LGHNA and CDR2 YSLEER. Trimming shortened V by 4 bases and J by 5 bases, and 11 bases separated the two germline ends. The CDR3 totals 14 residues. This CDR3 is CASSRDRLNEKLFF. In nucleotides, the CDR3 is TGCGCCAGCAGCCGAGACAGGCTCAATGAAAAACTGTTTTTT.

The rearrangement joins TRBV29-1 to TRBJ1-2; D may be TRBD1 (5 bases). Germline lookup yields CDR1 SQVTM and CDR2 ANQGSEA. The CDR3 is 10 residues long. V gave up 4 bases and J gave up 8 bases, with 8 bases separating them. The CDR3, as DNA: TGCAGCGTTGGTGGGGACGGCTACACCTTC. Translating it yields CSVGGDGYTF.